Listed below are T cell receptor beta chains from one sample, sequenced in a study of vaccination and CD4 T cells after COVID-19. Each CDR3 protein gets one entry after TCRdb re-called the PCR reads with MiXCR. The sample has roughly 30,000 distinct CDR3 sequences, about 54% seen once; the top ten hold more than 5.5%. The sequenced sample was CD4+ T cells from blood, obtained about 7 months after SARS-CoV-2 vaccination. All receptors derive from a human donor who had recovered from COVID-19. CDR3s include the opening cysteine and the closing phenylalanine or tryptophan. Fields, in order: CDR3 protein, CDR3 DNA, V gene, J gene, D gene, clone size. D genes are given only for firm matches. A clone size is listed for some rows: how often the clone was seen (once, few, many), or a class if it is expanded.

cdr3_aa: CASSPGTSRNNEQFF
cdr3_nt: TGTGCCAGCAGCCCCGGGACTAGCAGAAACAATGAGCAGTTCTTC
v_call: TRBV7-3
j_call: TRBJ2-1
d_call: TRBD2
clone_size: -

cdr3_aa: CASSDSTGGYNEQFF
cdr3_nt: TGTGCCAGCAGTGACTCGACAGGGGGCTACAATGAGCAGTTCTTC
v_call: TRBV6-4
j_call: TRBJ2-1
d_call: TRBD1
clone_size: -

cdr3_aa: CAISIRQGTNTEAFF
cdr3_nt: TGTGCCATCAGTATTAGACAGGGGACGAACACTGAAGCTTTCTTT
v_call: TRBV10-3
j_call: TRBJ1-1
d_call: TRBD1
clone_size: -

cdr3_aa: CASSIDRENEAFF
cdr3_nt: TGTGCCAGTAGTATAGATCGGGAGAATGAAGCTTTCTTT
v_call: TRBV19
j_call: TRBJ1-1
d_call: -
clone_size: few

cdr3_aa: CASSPTDGYEQYF
cdr3_nt: TGTGCCAGCAGCCCTACGGACGGGTACGAGCAGTACTTC
v_call: TRBV7-8
j_call: TRBJ2-7
d_call: -
clone_size: -

cdr3_aa: CASSLGGGTREQYF
cdr3_nt: TGCGCCAGCAGCTTGGGAGGGGGGACGCGCGAGCAGTACTTC
v_call: TRBV5-1
j_call: TRBJ2-7
d_call: -
clone_size: -

cdr3_aa: CASKTGGSYNEQFF
cdr3_nt: TGTGCCAGTAAGACAGGGGGCAGCTACAATGAGCAGTTCTTC
v_call: TRBV2
j_call: TRBJ2-1
d_call: TRBD1
clone_size: -

cdr3_aa: CASSPSLRGSGRFRGDNEQFF
cdr3_nt: TGTGCCAGCAGCCCAAGCCTTCGGGGTAGCGGGAGGTTCCGAGGTGACAATGAGCAGTTCTTC
v_call: TRBV7-6
j_call: TRBJ2-1
d_call: TRBD2
clone_size: -

cdr3_aa: CSARDYSNQPQHF
cdr3_nt: TGCAGTGCTAGAGACTATAGCAATCAGCCCCAGCATTTT
v_call: TRBV20-1
j_call: TRBJ1-5
d_call: -
clone_size: -

cdr3_aa: CSAGTGTGGYNEQFF
cdr3_nt: TGCAGTGCTGGAACCGGGACAGGGGGTTACAATGAGCAGTTCTTC
v_call: TRBV20-1
j_call: TRBJ2-1
d_call: TRBD1
clone_size: few

cdr3_aa: CASSQEIAGDYEQYF
cdr3_nt: TGCGCCAGCAGCCAAGAAATAGCGGGAGACTACGAGCAGTACTTC
v_call: TRBV4-3
j_call: TRBJ2-7
d_call: TRBD2
clone_size: -

cdr3_aa: CSARGVGLAGGPNEQFF
cdr3_nt: TGCAGTGCTAGAGGCGTCGGACTAGCGGGAGGGCCAAATGAGCAGTTCTTC
v_call: TRBV20-1
j_call: TRBJ2-1
d_call: TRBD2
clone_size: -

cdr3_aa: CSARGRESQPQHF
cdr3_nt: TGCAGTGCTAGGGGCAGGGAAAGCCAGCCCCAGCATTTT
v_call: TRBV20-1
j_call: TRBJ1-5
d_call: -
clone_size: -

cdr3_aa: CSATTKNIQYF
cdr3_nt: TGCAGTGCTACGACGAAAAACATTCAGTACTTC
v_call: TRBV20-1
j_call: TRBJ2-4
d_call: -
clone_size: -

cdr3_aa: CASRPGLATDTQYF
cdr3_nt: TGTGCCAGCAGACCGGGACTAGCGACAGATACGCAGTATTTT
v_call: TRBV7-8
j_call: TRBJ2-3
d_call: TRBD2
clone_size: -

cdr3_aa: CASSLSPNRGGTDTQYF
cdr3_nt: TGTGCCAGCAGCTTAAGCCCCAACAGGGGTGGCACAGATACGCAGTATTTT
v_call: TRBV7-9
j_call: TRBJ2-3
d_call: TRBD1
clone_size: -

cdr3_aa: CASRPTSGRRDGGELFF
cdr3_nt: TGTGCCAGCAGGCCAACTAGCGGGAGGCGAGATGGGGGGGAGCTGTTTTTT
v_call: TRBV7-6
j_call: TRBJ2-2
d_call: TRBD2
clone_size: -

cdr3_aa: CASSDSRETDTQYF
cdr3_nt: TGTGCCAGCAGTGACTCGCGGGAGACAGATACGCAGTATTTT
v_call: TRBV6-4
j_call: TRBJ2-3
d_call: TRBD2
clone_size: medium-sized

cdr3_aa: CASRPDGAGPTHEQYF
cdr3_nt: TGTGCCAGCAGACCAGATGGAGCGGGACCCACCCACGAGCAGTACTTC
v_call: TRBV28
j_call: TRBJ2-7
d_call: TRBD2
clone_size: few

cdr3_aa: CASSLITGGELFF
cdr3_nt: TGTGCCAGCAGTTTAATTACGGGCGGGGAGCTGTTTTTT
v_call: TRBV27
j_call: TRBJ2-2
d_call: -
clone_size: -

cdr3_aa: CASSLATSLFDEQYF
cdr3_nt: TGTGCCAGCAGCTTAGCGACTAGTCTTTTCGACGAGCAGTACTTC
v_call: TRBV7-2
j_call: TRBJ2-7
d_call: -
clone_size: few

cdr3_aa: CASSSRWGGSYEQYF
cdr3_nt: TGTGCCAGCAGTTCCCGGTGGGGGGGATCCTACGAGCAGTACTTC
v_call: TRBV28
j_call: TRBJ2-7
d_call: TRBD2
clone_size: few

cdr3_aa: CASRYRGSDRQETQYF
cdr3_nt: TGTGCCAGCAGATACCGAGGCTCGGACAGACAAGAGACCCAGTACTTC
v_call: TRBV6-5
j_call: TRBJ2-5
d_call: -
clone_size: -

cdr3_aa: CASSLGRGGTYNEQFF
cdr3_nt: TGTGCCAGCAGTTTAGGTAGGGGGGGCACCTACAATGAGCAGTTCTTC
v_call: TRBV28
j_call: TRBJ2-1
d_call: -
clone_size: -

cdr3_aa: CASSPRDYSSYEQYF
cdr3_nt: TGTGCCAGCAGTCCCCGGGACTACAGCTCCTACGAGCAGTACTTC
v_call: TRBV27
j_call: TRBJ2-7
d_call: TRBD2
clone_size: -

cdr3_aa: CASSSPTGRSRANVLTF
cdr3_nt: TGTGCCAGCAGTTCTCCGACAGGGCGCTCTAGGGCCAACGTCCTGACTTTC
v_call: TRBV28
j_call: TRBJ2-6
d_call: TRBD1
clone_size: -

cdr3_aa: CSVETGGVNEAFF
cdr3_nt: TGCAGCGTTGAAACAGGGGGCGTTAATGAAGCTTTCTTT
v_call: TRBV29-1
j_call: TRBJ1-1
d_call: TRBD1
clone_size: -

cdr3_aa: CASSPANEQFF
cdr3_nt: TGTGCCAGCAGTCCGGCCAATGAGCAGTTCTTC
v_call: TRBV12-3/TRBV12-4
j_call: TRBJ2-1
d_call: -
clone_size: few

cdr3_aa: CASSPAGAGNNEQFF
cdr3_nt: TGTGCCAGCAGCCCTGCGGGGGCGGGGAACAATGAGCAGTTCTTC
v_call: TRBV6-1
j_call: TRBJ2-1
d_call: -
clone_size: few

cdr3_aa: CASSFGAGNYGYTF
cdr3_nt: TGTGCCAGCAGTTTCGGCGCAGGCAACTATGGCTACACCTTC
v_call: TRBV28
j_call: TRBJ1-2
d_call: -
clone_size: few

cdr3_aa: CATSTPGGGGQSTGELFF
cdr3_nt: TGTGCCACCAGCACTCCAGGGGGCGGGGGACAGAGCACCGGGGAGCTGTTTTTT
v_call: TRBV15
j_call: TRBJ2-2
d_call: -
clone_size: few

cdr3_aa: CSARGEETQYF
cdr3_nt: TGCAGTGCTAGAGGTGAAGAGACCCAGTACTTC
v_call: TRBV20-1
j_call: TRBJ2-5
d_call: -
clone_size: few

cdr3_aa: CASSLGGGSRDYSGANVLTF
cdr3_nt: TGTGCCAGCAGCTTGGGGGGGGGATCCAGGGATTACTCTGGGGCCAACGTCCTGACTTTC
v_call: TRBV5-6
j_call: TRBJ2-6
d_call: TRBD2
clone_size: -

cdr3_aa: CATDLEGKSNQPQHF
cdr3_nt: TGTGCCACCGACTTGGAGGGGAAGAGCAATCAGCCCCAGCATTTT
v_call: TRBV15
j_call: TRBJ1-5
d_call: -
clone_size: -

cdr3_aa: CASSYSTTTQTSGRTYEQYF
cdr3_nt: TGTGCCAGCAGTTACTCAACAACCACGCAGACTAGCGGGAGGACCTACGAGCAGTACTTC
v_call: TRBV6-2/TRBV6-3
j_call: TRBJ2-7
d_call: TRBD2
clone_size: -

cdr3_aa: CASSKQGQPQHF
cdr3_nt: TGTGCCAGCAGCAAACAGGGACAGCCCCAGCATTTT
v_call: TRBV21-1
j_call: TRBJ1-5
d_call: -
clone_size: -

cdr3_aa: CASSPLDTGLFPEQYF
cdr3_nt: TGTGCCAGCAGCCCGCTTGACACCGGCCTTTTCCCCGAGCAGTACTTC
v_call: TRBV28
j_call: TRBJ2-7
d_call: -
clone_size: -

cdr3_aa: CASSSVRAYGYTF
cdr3_nt: TGTGCCAGCAGTTCCGTCAGGGCCTATGGCTACACCTTC
v_call: TRBV28
j_call: TRBJ1-2
d_call: -
clone_size: -

cdr3_aa: CASSQTLGLYEQYF
cdr3_nt: TGCGCCAGCAGCCAAACCCTCGGACTGTACGAGCAGTACTTC
v_call: TRBV4-1
j_call: TRBJ2-7
d_call: -
clone_size: -

cdr3_aa: CASTELTGGSTEAFF
cdr3_nt: TGTGCCAGCACTGAATTAACAGGGGGATCCACTGAAGCTTTCTTT
v_call: TRBV2
j_call: TRBJ1-1
d_call: TRBD1
clone_size: -

cdr3_aa: CASSLQRRAYEQYF
cdr3_nt: TGTGCCAGCAGTTTACAGCGCAGGGCCTACGAGCAGTACTTC
v_call: TRBV28
j_call: TRBJ2-7
d_call: -
clone_size: -